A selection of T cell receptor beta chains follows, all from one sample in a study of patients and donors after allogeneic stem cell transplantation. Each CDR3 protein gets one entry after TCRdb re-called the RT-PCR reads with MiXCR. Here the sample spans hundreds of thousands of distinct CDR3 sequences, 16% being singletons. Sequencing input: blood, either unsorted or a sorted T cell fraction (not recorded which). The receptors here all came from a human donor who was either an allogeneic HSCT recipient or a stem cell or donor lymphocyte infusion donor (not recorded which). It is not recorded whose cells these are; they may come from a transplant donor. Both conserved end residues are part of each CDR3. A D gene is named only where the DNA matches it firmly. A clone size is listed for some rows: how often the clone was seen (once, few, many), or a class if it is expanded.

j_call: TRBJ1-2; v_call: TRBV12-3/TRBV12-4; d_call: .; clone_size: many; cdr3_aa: CASTRAQGWNGYTF; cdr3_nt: TGTGCCAGCACCAGGGCACAGGGTTGGAATGGCTACACCTTC
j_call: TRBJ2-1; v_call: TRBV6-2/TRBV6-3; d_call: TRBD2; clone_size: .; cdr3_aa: CASSYRLAGGKGMREQFF; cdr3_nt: TGTGCCAGCAGTTACAGACTAGCGGGAGGGAAGGGGATGCGTGAGCAGTTCTTC
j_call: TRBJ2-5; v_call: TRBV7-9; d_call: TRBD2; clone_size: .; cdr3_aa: CASSFLAGGVETQYF; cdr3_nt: TGTGCCAGCAGTTTTCTTGCGGGAGGAGTAGAGACCCAGTACTTC
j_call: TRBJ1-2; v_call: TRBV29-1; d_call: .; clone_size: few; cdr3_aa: CSVLTPPYGYTF; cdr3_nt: TGCAGCGTTCTAACCCCGCCCTATGGCTACACCTTC
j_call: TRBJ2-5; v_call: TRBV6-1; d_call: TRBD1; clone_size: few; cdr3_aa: CASNKDRVEQTQYF; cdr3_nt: TGTGCCAGCAATAAAGACAGGGTAGAACAGACCCAGTACTTC
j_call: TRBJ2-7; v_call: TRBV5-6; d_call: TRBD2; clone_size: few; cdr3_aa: CASSPISGSMNEQYF; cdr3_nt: TGTGCCAGCAGCCCAATTAGCGGGAGTATGAACGAGCAGTACTTC
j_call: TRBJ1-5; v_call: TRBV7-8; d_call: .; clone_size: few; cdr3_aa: CASSLELGQGRQPQHF; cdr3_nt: TGTGCCAGCAGCTTAGAATTGGGGCAGGGAAGACAGCCCCAGCATTTT
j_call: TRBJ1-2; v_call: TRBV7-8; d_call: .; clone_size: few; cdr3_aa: CASSLDKGRRGYTF; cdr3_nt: TGTGCCAGCAGCTTAGATAAGGGGCGCAGGGGCTACACCTTC
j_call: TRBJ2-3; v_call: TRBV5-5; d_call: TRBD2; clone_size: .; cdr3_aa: CASNGLAGGHSTDTQYF; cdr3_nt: TGTGCCAGCAACGGACTAGCGGGGGGCCATAGCACAGATACGCAGTATTTT
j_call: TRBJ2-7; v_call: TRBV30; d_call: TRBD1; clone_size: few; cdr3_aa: CAWRAWGQGHSYEQYF; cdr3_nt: TGTGCCTGGAGGGCATGGGGACAGGGGCACTCCTACGAGCAGTACTTC
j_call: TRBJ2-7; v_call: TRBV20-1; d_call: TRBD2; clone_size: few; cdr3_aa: CSAPVERGEYEQYF; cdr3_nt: TGCAGTGCTCCCGTGGAGCGGGGTGAATACGAGCAGTACTTC
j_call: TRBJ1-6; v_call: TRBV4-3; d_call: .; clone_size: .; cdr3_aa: CASSQDLPETYNSPLHF; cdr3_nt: TGCGCCAGCAGCCAAGATCTTCCGGAGACCTATAATTCACCCCTCCACTTT
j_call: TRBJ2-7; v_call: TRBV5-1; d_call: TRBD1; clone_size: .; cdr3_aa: CASSIPGTAYEQYF; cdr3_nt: TGCGCCAGCAGCATACCCGGGACAGCCTACGAGCAGTACTTC
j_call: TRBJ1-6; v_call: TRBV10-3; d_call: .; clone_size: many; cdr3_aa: CAISHDGVLPLHF; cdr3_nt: TGTGCCATCAGCCACGACGGGGTACTCCCCCTCCACTTT
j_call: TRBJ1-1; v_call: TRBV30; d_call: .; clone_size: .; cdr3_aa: CAWSFSSEAFF; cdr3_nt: TGTGCCTGGAGTTTTAGTTCTGAAGCTTTCTTT
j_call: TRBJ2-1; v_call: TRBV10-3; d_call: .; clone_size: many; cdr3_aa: CAIGQGRPQFYNEQFF; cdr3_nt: TGTGCCATCGGTCAAGGCCGACCTCAATTTTACAATGAGCAGTTCTTC
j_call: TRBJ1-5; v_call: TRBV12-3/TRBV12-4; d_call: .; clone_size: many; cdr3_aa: CASSLGGGGQPQHF; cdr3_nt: TGTGCCAGCAGTTTAGGCGGGGGGGGGCAGCCCCAGCATTTT
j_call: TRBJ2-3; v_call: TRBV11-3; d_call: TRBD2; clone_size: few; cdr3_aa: CASSTGLAGFIDTQYF; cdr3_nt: TGTGCCAGCAGCACGGGGCTAGCGGGATTCATTGATACGCAGTATTTT
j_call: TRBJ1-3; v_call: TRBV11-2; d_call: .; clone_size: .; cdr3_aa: CASSLVNFRGTDSGNTIYF; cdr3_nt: TGTGCCAGCAGCTTAGTGAATTTTCGGGGGACCGACTCTGGAAACACCATATATTTT
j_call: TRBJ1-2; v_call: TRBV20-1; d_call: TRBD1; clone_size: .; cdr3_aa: CSVPGQGYYGYTF; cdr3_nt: TGCAGTGTTCCGGGACAGGGATACTATGGCTACACCTTC
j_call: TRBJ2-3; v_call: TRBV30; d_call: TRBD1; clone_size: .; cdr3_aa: CAWSETGHRTDTQYF; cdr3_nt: TGTGCCTGGAGTGAGACAGGGCATAGAACAGATACACAGTATTTT
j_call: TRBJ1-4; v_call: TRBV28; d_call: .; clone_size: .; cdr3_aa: CASSLRLAGEKLFF; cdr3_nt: TGTGCCAGCAGTTTAAGACTAGCAGGGGAAAAACTGTTTTTT
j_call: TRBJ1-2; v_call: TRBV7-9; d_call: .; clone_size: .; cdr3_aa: CASSSREGKVDYGYTF; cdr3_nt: TGTGCCAGCAGCTCTAGAGAGGGGAAAGTTGACTATGGCTACACCTTC
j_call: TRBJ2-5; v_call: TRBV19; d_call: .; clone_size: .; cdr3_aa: CASLGQNRGETQYF; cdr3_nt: TGTGCCAGTCTCGGACAGAATCGAGGGGAGACCCAGTACTTC
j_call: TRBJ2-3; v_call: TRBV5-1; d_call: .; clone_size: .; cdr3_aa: CASCSELFPDTQYF; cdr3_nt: TGCGCCAGCTGCTCTGAGTTGTTCCCAGATACGCAGTATTTT
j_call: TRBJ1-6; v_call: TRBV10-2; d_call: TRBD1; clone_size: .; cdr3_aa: CASSELDRGNSPLHF; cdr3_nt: TGCGCCAGCAGTGAGTTGGACAGGGGTAATTCACCCCTCCACTTT
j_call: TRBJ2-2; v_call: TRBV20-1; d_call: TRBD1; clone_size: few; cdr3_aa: CSARDSLNTGELFF; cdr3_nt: TGCAGTGCCCGGGACAGCCTTAACACCGGGGAGCTGTTTTTT
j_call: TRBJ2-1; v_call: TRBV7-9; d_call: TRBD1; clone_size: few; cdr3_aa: CASTRLGQGTGNEQFF; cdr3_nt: TGTGCCAGCACTCGACTGGGACAGGGGACCGGCAATGAGCAGTTCTTC
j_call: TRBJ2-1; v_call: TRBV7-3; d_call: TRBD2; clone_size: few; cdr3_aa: CASSQTSGGLREFF; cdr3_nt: TGTGCCAGCAGCCAGACTAGCGGGGGGCTGAGGGAGTTCTTC
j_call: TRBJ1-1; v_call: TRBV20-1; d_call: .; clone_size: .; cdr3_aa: CSASRLEWVSLMNTEAFF; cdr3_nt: TGCAGTGCTAGTCGCCTTGAATGGGTATCCCTAATGAACACTGAAGCTTTCTTT
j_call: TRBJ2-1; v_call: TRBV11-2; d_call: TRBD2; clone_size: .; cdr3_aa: CASSYSAGAGYNEQFF; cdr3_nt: TGTGCCAGCAGCTACTCAGCGGGAGCGGGTTACAATGAGCAGTTCTTC
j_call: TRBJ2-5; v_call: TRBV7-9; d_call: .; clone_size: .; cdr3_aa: CASSLEQSHRETQYF; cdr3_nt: TGTGCCAGCAGCTTAGAACAGTCCCACAGGGAGACCCAGTACTTC
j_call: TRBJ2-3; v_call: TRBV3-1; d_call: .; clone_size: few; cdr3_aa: CASSQPGESTDTQYF; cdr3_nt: TGTGCCAGCAGCCAACCGGGAGAGAGCACAGATACGCAGTATTTT